The 22 T cell receptor beta chains listed next were all sequenced from one sample in a study of blood T cells in healthy people across ages. Using a J-beta primer mix together with a sample-barcoded 5' primer, a second PCR was run for about 6 to 12 cycles. TCRdb re-called the 5' RACE reads with MiXCR, one entry per CDR3 protein. The data show about 580,000 distinct CDR3 sequences, less than 60% seen once. Material for sequencing was blood. The receptors originated from an elderly man in good health.

This clonotype was counted at least ten times. The J gene is TRBJ1-2, the V gene TRBV6-5; 10 bases agree with TRBD1. Germline V CDR1 and CDR2: MNHEY, SVGAGI. The V segment lost 6 bases and the J segment 5 bases; nucleotides outside the gene matches: 12. The CDR3 is 16 residues long. The CDR3 sequence: CASRPWGTGASYGYTF. For the CDR3, the DNA is TGTGCCAGCAGACCCTGGGGGACAGGGGCGTCTTATGGCTACACCTTC.

As for this clonotype: It may be a read error: a sequence one base away is much more abundant. This sequence joins TRBV2 and TRBJ1-1, with 9 bases that match TRBD1. Germline V gene lookup returns CDR1 SNHLY and CDR2 FYNNEI. The CDR3 runs to 14 residues. This CDR3 is CACSTDRGNTEAFF. DNA for the CDR3: TGTGCCTGCAGTACGGACAGGGGGAACACTGAAGCTTTCTTT.

The chain uses TRBV6-2 or TRBV6-3 and TRBJ2-7; D is unclear. Germline V gene sequence: CDR1 MNHEY, CDR2 SVGEGT. This CDR3 has 13 amino acids. V lost 10 bases to trimming and J lost 2 bases, with 15 bases between them. In DNA form, the CDR3 reads TGTGCCATTTCTAGGGCGAGCCCCTACGAGCAGTACTTC. Encoded protein: CAISRASPYEQYF.

The chain joins TRBV11-1 to TRBJ2-7; D is unclear. The V gene's germline CDR1 is SGHAT and CDR2 FQDESV (reference sequence). Trimming removed 5 bases from V and 2 bases from J, with 13 bases in between. CDR3 length: 14 amino acids. The DNA for the CDR3 is TGTGCCAGCAGCCCCGGACCGGTTACCTACGAGCAGTACTTC. Translating it yields CASSPGPVTYEQYF. Drawing the rest from reference TRBV11-1 and TRBJ2-7, the complete variable domain is EAEVAQSPRYKITEKSQAVAFWCDPISGHATLYWYRQILGQGPELLVQFQDESVVDDSQLPKDRFSAERLKGVDSTLKIQPAELGDSAMYLCASSPGPVTYEQYFGPGTRLTVT.

The CDR3 coding sequence is TGTGCCAGCAGCCCAACCTGGACAGGGGAAAAACTGTTTTTT. Amino acids: CASSPTWTGEKLFF. The chain uses TRBV7-2 and TRBJ1-4; 8 bases map to TRBD1. Losses at the gene ends were 5 bases for V and 8 bases for J; bases not matched to a gene: 7. CDR3 length: 14 amino acids. CDR1 is SGHTA, CDR2 FQGNSA, per germline.

This clonotype was observed a handful of times. This sequence joins TRBV9 and TRBJ1-1; D call uncertain. The CDR3 is 13 residues long. Trimming took 2 bases from V and 3 from J, leaving 8 bases between them. CDR1 and CDR2 (germline): SGDLS, YYNGEE. CDR3 nucleotides: TGTGCCAGCAGCGTCGGGCAAGACACTGAAGCTTTCTTT. Its protein is CASSVGQDTEAFF.

The chain couples TRBV2 to TRBJ2-4; 9 bases are a match to TRBD2. The CDR3 sequence is 14 residues long. V dropped 7 bases and J dropped 13; count of bases not matched to a gene: 14. Germline V CDR1 and CDR2: SNHLY, FYNNEI. The CDR3 bases are TGTGCCAGCACTCGGACAGGCGGGAGGGAGGAGCAGTACTTC. It specifies CASTRTGGREEQYF.

The chain couples TRBV7-2 to TRBJ2-1; TRBD2 matches at 8 bases. J gave up 7 bases and V 5 bases, and 13 bases lay outside the gene matches. Germline V CDR1 and CDR2: SGHTA, FQGNSA. CDR3 length: 16 amino acids. The CDR3 nucleotides read TGTGCCAGCAGCCCTTTCGGAGCGGGAGCACGGAATGAGCAGTTCTTC. It encodes CASSPFGAGARNEQFF.

This chain links TRBV28 with TRBJ1-2; D is unclear. V was trimmed by 7 bases and J by 2 bases, leaving 8 bases between them. The CDR3 totals 12 residues. The germline V gene encodes CDR1 MDHEN and CDR2 SYDVKM. The CDR3 DNA sequence: TGTGCCAGCACCATGGGGAACTATGGCTACACCTTC. Its protein is CASTMGNYGYTF.

This chain connects TRBV29-1 to TRBJ2-7; D is unresolved. V lost 4 bases, J lost 0 bases, and 7 bases lay in between. The CDR3 sequence is 12 residues long. Looked up from germline, CDR1 is SQVTM and CDR2 is ANQGSEA. This CDR3 is CSVGRNSYEQYF. The DNA of the CDR3 is TGCAGCGTTGGCAGGAACTCCTACGAGCAGTACTTC.

This chain uses TRBV10-3 with TRBJ2-7; D is ambiguous. Trimming removed 9 bases from V and 2 bases from J, with 14 bases in between. CDR3 length: 13 amino acids. CDR1 is ENHRY and CDR2 is SYGVKD in the germline V gene. The chain's CDR3 is CAISRPEAYEQYF. The CDR3 bases are TGTGCCATAAGCCGCCCAGAAGCCTACGAGCAGTACTTC.

The gene calls are TRBV7-2 and TRBJ2-1; 7 bases map to TRBD2. The CDR3 spans 16 residues. J was trimmed by 5 bases and V by 6 bases; bases with no gene match: 13. Germline V lookup: CDR1 SGHTA, CDR2 FQGNSA. The CDR3 protein is CASRAPLGGDHNEQFF. In nucleotides, the CDR3 is TGTGCCAGCAGGGCCCCTCTGGGGGGGGACCACAATGAGCAGTTCTTC.

This clonotype was detected only a few times. This chain links TRBV9 with TRBJ1-1; D remains unclear. The CDR3 is 14 residues long. Germline values: CDR1 SGDLS, CDR2 YYNGEE. Trimming shortened V by 4 bases and J by 2 bases, and 12 bases separated the two germline ends. The chain's CDR3 is CASSPTTGNTEAFF. In DNA form, the CDR3 reads TGTGCCAGCAGCCCGACCACGGGTAACACTGAAGCTTTCTTT.

CDR3 sequence: CASSSEQDSYNEQFF. Here the CDR3 DNA reads TGTGCCAGCAGTTCTGAGCAGGACTCCTACAATGAGCAGTTCTTC. The genes are TRBV27 and TRBJ2-1; D is uncertain. Trimming stripped 4 bases from V and 0 bases from J, with 10 bases between. The CDR3 is 15 amino acids. Germline lookup yields CDR1 MNHEY and CDR2 SMNVEV (reference sequence).

The chain combines TRBV7-9 with TRBJ1-1; tentative D call: TRBD1 (5 bases). Germline CDR1 and CDR2: SEHNR and FQNEAQ (reference sequence). V lost 3 bases, J lost 0 bases, and 8 bases lay in between. The CDR3 is 14 amino acids. CDR3 region: CASSFQGMNTEAFF. CDR3 coding DNA: TGTGCCAGCAGCTTCCAGGGAATGAACACTGAAGCTTTCTTT.

The gene calls are TRBV7-9 and TRBJ2-2; D unclear. The CDR3 is 14 amino acids. CDR1 is SEHNR, CDR2 FQNEAQ, per germline (reference sequence). The germline V and J ends were trimmed by 4 bases and 0 bases, with 6 bases remaining between them. CDR3 sequence reads: CASSSSPNTGELFF. CDR3 nucleotide sequence: TGTGCCAGCAGCTCCTCTCCGAACACCGGGGAGCTGTTTTTT.

This clonotype was counted between two and nine times. V gene TRBV12-3 or TRBV12-4 combines with J gene TRBJ2-7, with D perhaps matching TRBD2 (5 bases). The end of the DNA aligns better with TRBJ2-5, so the J call may be wrong. The length of the CDR3 is 11 residues. The CDR3 DNA sequence: TGTGCCACCGGACTGGGGGAGACCCAGTACTTC. As protein: CATGLGETQYF.

This chain joins TRBV3-1 and TRBJ1-4, with D possibly TRBD1 on 5 matching bases. Trimming pared 1 base from V and 5 bases from J, leaving 14 bases between. This CDR3 has 16 amino acids. The germline V gene encodes CDR1 LGHDT and CDR2 YNNKEL (reference sequence). The CDR3 is CASSQGQTALNEKLFF. DNA for the CDR3: TGTGCCAGCAGCCAAGGCCAGACAGCTCTAAATGAAAAACTGTTTTTT.

The rearrangement joins TRBV2 to TRBJ2-1; 8 bases are shared with TRBD2. The DNA matches TRBJ2-7 better at its end, which makes the J call doubtful. From germline, CDR1 is SNHLY and CDR2 FYNNEI. CDR3 length: 15 residues. CDR3 nucleotide sequence: TGTGCCAGCCGACTAGCGCCAAGCTCCTACAATGAGCAGTACTTC. This encodes CASRLAPSSYNEQYF.

This clonotype has more than one count but fewer than ten. The V gene is TRBV11-2, the J gene TRBJ2-1; 9 bases are a match to TRBD2. V was pared by 3 bases and J by 7 bases, with 7 bases of the junction left unmatched. This CDR3 is 15 amino acids long. The germline V gene has CDR1 SGHAT and CDR2 FQNNGV. The CDR3 loop reads CASSLSRGGMNEQFF. The DNA of the CDR3 is TGTGCCAGCAGCTTGTCGCGGGGGGGCATGAATGAGCAGTTCTTC. The full variable domain, completed using reference TRBV11-2 and TRBJ2-1, is EAGVAQSPRYKIIEKRQSVAFWCNPISGHATLYWYQQILGQGPKLLIQFQNNGVVDDSQLPKDRFSAERLKGVDSTLKIQPAKLEDSAVYLCASSLSRGGMNEQFFGPGTRLTVL.

This sequence joins TRBV7-3 and TRBJ1-2; D is perhaps TRBD1 (5 bases). This CDR3 has 13 residues. V lost 5 bases and J 2 bases, leaving 9 bases between the germline ends. Germline-derived CDR1 and CDR2 are SGHTA and FQGTGA. The CDR3 protein is CASSPSGNYGYTF. CDR3 nucleotides: TGTGCCAGCAGCCCCTCAGGGAACTATGGCTACACCTTC.

This clonotype was picked up a small number of times. The chain couples TRBV24-1 to TRBJ2-5; perhaps D is TRBD1 or TRBD2 (5 bases each). The V and J ends lost 0 bases and 5 bases respectively, with 6 bases between them. CDR1 and CDR2 (germline): KGHDR, SFDVKD. This CDR3 is built from 13 residues. DNA for the CDR3: TGTGCCACCAGTGATTTGTGGGGGGAGACCCAGTACTTC. Translation: CATSDLWGETQYF.